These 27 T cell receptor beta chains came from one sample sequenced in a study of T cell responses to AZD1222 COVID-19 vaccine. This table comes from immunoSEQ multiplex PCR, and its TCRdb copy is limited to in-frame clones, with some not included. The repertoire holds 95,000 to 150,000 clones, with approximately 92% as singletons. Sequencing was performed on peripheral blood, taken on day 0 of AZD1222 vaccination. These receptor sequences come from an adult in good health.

In nucleotides, the CDR3 is TGCGCCAGCAGCTTGGGACAGAGGAACACTGAAGCTTTCTTT. As protein: CASSLGQRNTEAFF. The V and J genes are TRBV5-1 and TRBJ1-1; possibly TRBD1 for D (5 bases). CDR3 length equals 14 residues. Germline V gives CDR1 SGHRS, CDR2 YFSETQ. Trimming removed 0 bases from V and 1 base from J, with 7 bases in between.

CDR3 DNA sequence: TGTGCCAGCAGCTTACATAGCGGAGGCACAGATACGCAGTATTTT. This gives the protein CASSLHSGGTDTQYF. The rearrangement links TRBV11-3 to TRBJ2-3; the D gene is possibly TRBD2 (6 bases). Germline loops: CDR1 SGHNT, CDR2 YENEEA. The CDR3 loop spans 15 amino acids. Trimming removed 2 bases at V and 1 base at J, with 10 bases between. Combining the CDR3 with reference TRBV11-3 and TRBJ2-3 gives the whole variable domain EAGVVQSPRYKIIEKKQPVAFWCNPISGHNTLYWYLQNLGQGPELLIRYENEEAVDDSQLPKDRFSAERLKGVDSTLKIQPAELGDSAVYLCASSLHSGGTDTQYFGPGTRLTVL.

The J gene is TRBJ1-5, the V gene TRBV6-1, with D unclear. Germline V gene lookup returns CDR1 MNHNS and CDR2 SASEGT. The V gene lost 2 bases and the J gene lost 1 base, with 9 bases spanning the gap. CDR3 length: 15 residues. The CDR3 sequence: CASSERAPSNQPQHF. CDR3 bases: TGTGCCAGCAGTGAAAGAGCCCCCAGCAATCAGCCCCAGCATTTT.

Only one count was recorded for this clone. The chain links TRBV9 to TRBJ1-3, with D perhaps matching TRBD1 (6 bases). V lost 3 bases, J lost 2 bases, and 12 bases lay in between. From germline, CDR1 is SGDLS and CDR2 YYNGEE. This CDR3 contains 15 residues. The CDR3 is CASSEQGFTGNTIYF. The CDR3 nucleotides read TGTGCCAGCAGCGAACAGGGTTTCACTGGAAACACCATATATTTT.

The CDR3 loop reads CASSYSLQGLRDNQPQHF. In DNA form, the CDR3 reads TGTGCCAGCAGTTACTCTTTGCAGGGTCTGCGGGACAATCAGCCCCAGCATTTT. The V call is TRBV6-2 or TRBV6-3, the J call TRBJ1-5, with a weak D call TRBD1 (5 bases). In germline, CDR1 is MNHEY, CDR2 SVGEGT. The CDR3 has 18 residues. V lost 0 bases, J lost 3 bases, and 18 bases lay in between.

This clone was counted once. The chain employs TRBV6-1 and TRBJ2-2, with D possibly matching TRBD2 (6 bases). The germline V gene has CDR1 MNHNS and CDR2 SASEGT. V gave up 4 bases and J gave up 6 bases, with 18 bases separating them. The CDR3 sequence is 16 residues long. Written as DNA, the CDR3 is TGTGCCAGCAGTGCAATCGGAGGGGCAGTGTCCGGGGAGCTGTTTTTT. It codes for CASSAIGGAVSGELFF.

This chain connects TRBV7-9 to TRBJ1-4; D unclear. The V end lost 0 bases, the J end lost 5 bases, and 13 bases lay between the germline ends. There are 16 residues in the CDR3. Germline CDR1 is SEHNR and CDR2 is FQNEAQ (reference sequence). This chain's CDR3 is CASSLASGLGNEKLFF. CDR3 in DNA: TGTGCCAGCAGCTTAGCGTCCGGACTGGGAAATGAAAAACTGTTTTTT.

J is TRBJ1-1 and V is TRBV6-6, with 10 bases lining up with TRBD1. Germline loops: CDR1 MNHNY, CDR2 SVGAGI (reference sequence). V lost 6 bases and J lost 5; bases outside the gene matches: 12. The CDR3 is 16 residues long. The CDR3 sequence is CASRRRDRGRQTEAFF. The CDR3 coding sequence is TGTGCCAGCAGACGACGGGACAGGGGAAGACAAACTGAAGCTTTCTTT.

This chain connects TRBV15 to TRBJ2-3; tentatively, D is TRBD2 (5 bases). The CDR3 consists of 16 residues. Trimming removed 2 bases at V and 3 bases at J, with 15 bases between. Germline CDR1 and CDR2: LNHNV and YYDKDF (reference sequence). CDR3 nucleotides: TGTGCCACCAGCAGAAATCTGGGCTCGGGAACAGATACGCAGTATTTT. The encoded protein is CATSRNLGSGTDTQYF. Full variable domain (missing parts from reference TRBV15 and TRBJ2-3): DAMVIQNPRYQVTQFGKPVTLSCSQTLNHNVMYWYQQKSSQAPKLLFHYYDKDFNNEADTPDNFQSRRPNTSFCFLDIRSPGLGDTAMYLCATSRNLGSGTDTQYFGPGTRLTVL.

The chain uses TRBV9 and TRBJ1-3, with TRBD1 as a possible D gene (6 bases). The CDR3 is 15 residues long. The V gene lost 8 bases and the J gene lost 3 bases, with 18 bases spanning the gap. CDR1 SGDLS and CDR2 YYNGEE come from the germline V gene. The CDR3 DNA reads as TGTGCCAGTGGGGGGCCGCAGGAGAATGGAAACACCATATATTTT. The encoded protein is CASGGPQENGNTIYF. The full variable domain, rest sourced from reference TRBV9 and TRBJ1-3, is DSGVTQTPKHLITATGQRVTLRCSPRSGDLSVYWYQQSLDQGLQFLIQYYNGEERAKGNILERFSAQQFPDLHSELNLSSLELGDSALYFCASGGPQENGNTIYFGEGSWLTVV.

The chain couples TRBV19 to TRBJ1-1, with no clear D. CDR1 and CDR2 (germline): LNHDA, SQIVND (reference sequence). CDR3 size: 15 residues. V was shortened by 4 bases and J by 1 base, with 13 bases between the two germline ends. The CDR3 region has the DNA TGTGCCAGTAGTACTCGGGTAAGAGGGAACACTGAAGCTTTCTTT. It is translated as CASSTRVRGNTEAFF.

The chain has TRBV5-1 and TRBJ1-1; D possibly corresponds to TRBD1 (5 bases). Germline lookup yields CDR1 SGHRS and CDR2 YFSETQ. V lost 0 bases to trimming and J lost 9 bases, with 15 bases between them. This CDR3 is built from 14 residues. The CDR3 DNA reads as TGCGCCAGCAGCTTGGAAAGACAGTGGGATCAAGCTTTCTTT. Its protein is CASSLERQWDQAFF.

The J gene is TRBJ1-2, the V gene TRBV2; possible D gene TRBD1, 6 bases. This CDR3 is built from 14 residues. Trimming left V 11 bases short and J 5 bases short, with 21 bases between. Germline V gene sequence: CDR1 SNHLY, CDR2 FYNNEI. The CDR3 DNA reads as TGTGCCGCAACACCCCGGACAGCTGGATATGGCTACACCTTC. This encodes CAATPRTAGYGYTF.

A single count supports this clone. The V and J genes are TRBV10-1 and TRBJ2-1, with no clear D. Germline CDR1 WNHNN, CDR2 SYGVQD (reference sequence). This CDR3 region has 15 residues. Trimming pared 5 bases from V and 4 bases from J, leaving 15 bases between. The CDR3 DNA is TGCGCCAGCAGTATGTACCGCGAAGTTTACAATGAGCAGTTCTTC. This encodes CASSMYREVYNEQFF.

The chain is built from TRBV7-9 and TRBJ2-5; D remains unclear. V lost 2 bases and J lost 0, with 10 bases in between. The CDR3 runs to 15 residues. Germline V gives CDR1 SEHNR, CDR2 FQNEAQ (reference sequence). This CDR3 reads CASSLRSGYQETQYF. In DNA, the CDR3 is TGTGCCAGCAGCTTAAGATCGGGTTACCAAGAGACCCAGTACTTC.

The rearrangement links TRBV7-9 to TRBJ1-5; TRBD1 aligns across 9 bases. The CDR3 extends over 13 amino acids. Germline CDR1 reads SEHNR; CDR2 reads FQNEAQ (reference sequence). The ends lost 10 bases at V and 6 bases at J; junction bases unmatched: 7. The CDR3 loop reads CATGTGIGQPQHF. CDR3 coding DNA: TGTGCCACCGGGACAGGGATAGGTCAGCCCCAGCATTTT. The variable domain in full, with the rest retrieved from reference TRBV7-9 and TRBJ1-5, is DTGVSQNPRHKITKRGQNVTFRCDPISEHNRLYWYRQTLGQGPEFLTYFQNEAQLEKSRLLSDRFSAERPKGSFSTLEIQRTEQGDSAMYLCATGTGIGQPQHFGDGTRLSIL.

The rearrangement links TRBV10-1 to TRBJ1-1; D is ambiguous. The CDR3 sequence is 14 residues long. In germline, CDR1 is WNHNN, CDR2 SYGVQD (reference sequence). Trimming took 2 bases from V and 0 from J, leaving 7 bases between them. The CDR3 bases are TGCGCCAGCAGTGAGGGTCCCATGAACACTGAAGCTTTCTTT. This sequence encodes CASSEGPMNTEAFF.

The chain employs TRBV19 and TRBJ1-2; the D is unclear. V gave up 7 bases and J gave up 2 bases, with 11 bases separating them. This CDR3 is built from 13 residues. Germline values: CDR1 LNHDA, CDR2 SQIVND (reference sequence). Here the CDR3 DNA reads TGTGCCAGTAACGAAGGTAAAAACTATGGCTACACCTTC. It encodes CASNEGKNYGYTF.

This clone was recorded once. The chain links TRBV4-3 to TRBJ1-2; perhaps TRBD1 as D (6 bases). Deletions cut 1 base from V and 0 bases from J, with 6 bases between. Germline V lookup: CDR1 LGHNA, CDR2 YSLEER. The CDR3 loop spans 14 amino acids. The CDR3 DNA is TGCGCCAGCAGCCAAGCAGGGGCTAACTATGGCTACACCTTC. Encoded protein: CASSQAGANYGYTF.

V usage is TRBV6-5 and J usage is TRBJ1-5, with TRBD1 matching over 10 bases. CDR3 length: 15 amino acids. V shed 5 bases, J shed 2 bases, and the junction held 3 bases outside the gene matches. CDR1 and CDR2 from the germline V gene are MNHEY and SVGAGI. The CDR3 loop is CASSPGTGGNQPQHF. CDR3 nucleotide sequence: TGTGCCAGCAGTCCTGGGACAGGGGGCAATCAGCCCCAGCATTTT.

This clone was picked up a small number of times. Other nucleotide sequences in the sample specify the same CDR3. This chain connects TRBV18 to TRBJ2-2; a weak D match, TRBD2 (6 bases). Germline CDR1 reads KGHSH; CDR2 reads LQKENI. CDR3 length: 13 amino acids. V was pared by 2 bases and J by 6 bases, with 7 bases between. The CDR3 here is CASSPGGAGELFF. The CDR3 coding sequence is TGTGCCAGCTCACCAGGAGGGGCCGGGGAGCTGTTTTTT.

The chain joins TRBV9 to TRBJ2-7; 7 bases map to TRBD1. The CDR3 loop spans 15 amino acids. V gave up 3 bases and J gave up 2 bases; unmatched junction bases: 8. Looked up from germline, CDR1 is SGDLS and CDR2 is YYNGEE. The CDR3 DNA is TGTGCCAGCAGCGGTCAACAGGGGTCCCCCTACGAGCAGTACTTC. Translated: CASSGQQGSPYEQYF.

In DNA, the CDR3 is TGCGCCAGCATTGGACAGGGCTCACATAATTCACCCCTCCACTTT. It is translated as CASIGQGSHNSPLHF. The chain joins TRBV10-2 to TRBJ1-6; 8 bases agree with TRBD1. Per germline, CDR1 WSHSY and CDR2 SAAADI. CDR3 length: 15 residues. V trimming: 7 bases; J trimming: 5 bases; junction bases outside the gene matches: 7.

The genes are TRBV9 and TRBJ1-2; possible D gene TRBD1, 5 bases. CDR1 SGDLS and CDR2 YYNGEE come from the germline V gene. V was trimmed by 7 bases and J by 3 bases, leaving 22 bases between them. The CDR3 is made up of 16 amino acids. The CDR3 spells CASSWGAGGEDYGYTF. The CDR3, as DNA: TGTGCCAGCTCCTGGGGAGCGGGGGGGGAGGACTATGGCTACACCTTC.

CDR3 DNA sequence: TGTGCCAGCAGTTACGCTAAATCTCGATACACAGATACGCAGTATTTT. Protein sequence: CASSYAKSRYTDTQYF. This chain uses TRBV5-8 with TRBJ2-3; D uncertain. CDR1 SGHTS and CDR2 YDEGEE come from the germline V gene. The CDR3 is made up of 16 amino acids. Between the trimmed V and J ends, which lost 5 bases and 2 bases, there was a span of 18 bases.

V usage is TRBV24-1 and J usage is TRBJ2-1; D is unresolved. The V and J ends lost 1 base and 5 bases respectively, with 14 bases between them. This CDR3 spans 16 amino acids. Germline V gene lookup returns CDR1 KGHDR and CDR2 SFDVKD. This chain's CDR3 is CATSDFAGVGDNEQFF. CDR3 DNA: TGTGCCACCAGTGATTTCGCCGGAGTTGGCGACAATGAGCAGTTCTTC.

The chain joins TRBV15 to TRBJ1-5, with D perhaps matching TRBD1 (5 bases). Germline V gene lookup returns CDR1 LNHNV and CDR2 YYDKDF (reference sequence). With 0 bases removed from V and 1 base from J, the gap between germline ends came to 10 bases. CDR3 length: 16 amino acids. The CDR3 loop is CATSREGVWSNQPQHF. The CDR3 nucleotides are TGTGCCACCAGCAGAGAGGGGGTATGGAGCAATCAGCCCCAGCATTTT.